Below are 8 T cell receptor beta chains sequenced from a single sample in a study of blood T cell repertoires in COVID-19. Libraries were prepared by immunoSEQ multiplex PCR; TCRdb keeps only in-frame clonotypes and omits some of them. Of around 130,000 clones detected, less than 85% appear once; the ten largest clones hold less than 15%. Sequenced input: peripheral blood. These receptor sequences come from a woman aged 55-69 years with acute or convalescent COVID-19.

This clone was observed a few times. The chain uses TRBV10-3 and TRBJ1-1; TRBD1 matches 7 bases. Germline assignment: CDR1 ENHRY and CDR2 SYGVKD. V shed 8 bases, J shed 4 bases, and the junction held 7 bases outside the gene matches. CDR3 length: 13 residues. The CDR3 is CAIRSDRATEAFF. DNA of the CDR3: TGTGCCATCCGGTCCGACAGGGCCACTGAAGCTTTCTTT.

With respect to this clone: Different DNA sequences within this sample yield the same CDR3. The chain couples TRBV7-9 to TRBJ1-3; 8 positions agree with TRBD1. Looked up from germline, CDR1 is SEHNR and CDR2 is FQNEAQ (reference sequence). The V and J ends lost 5 bases and 2 bases, in that order; junction bases with no gene match: 2. The CDR3 sequence is 14 residues long. CDR3 amino acids: CASSATGAGNTIYF. The CDR3 nucleotides read TGTGCCAGCAGCGCGACAGGGGCTGGAAACACCATATATTTT.

The V gene is TRBV6-5, the J gene TRBJ1-6, with 8 bases matching TRBD1. This CDR3 contains 14 residues. The germline gives CDR1 MNHEY, CDR2 SVGAGI. The junction had 2 bases not matched to a gene; V was cut back by 5 bases and J by 5 bases. Written as DNA, the CDR3 is TGTGCCAGCAGTCCGACAGGGGATAATTCACCCCTCCACTTT. This translates into CASSPTGDNSPLHF.

The chain is built from TRBV12-5 and TRBJ1-5; D unclear. Between the trimmed V and J ends, which lost 7 bases and 5 bases, there was a span of 12 bases. The V gene's germline CDR1 is LGHNT and CDR2 FRNRAP. The CDR3 totals 13 residues. CDR3 loop: CASAWGADQPQHF. The CDR3 DNA is TGTGCTAGTGCCTGGGGAGCCGATCAGCCCCAGCATTTT.

This rearrangement joins TRBV27 to TRBJ2-5; tentative D call: TRBD2 (6 bases). Germline CDR1 is MNHEY and CDR2 is SMNVEV (reference sequence). The length of the CDR3 is 15 residues. V lost 4 bases and J lost 5, with 17 bases in between. This chain's CDR3 is CASSSLTRGYETQYF. The DNA for the CDR3 is TGTGCCAGCAGTTCATTAACCCGGGGGTATGAGACCCAGTACTTC.

The rearrangement uses TRBV7-9 and TRBJ1-3; D gene uncertain. V was pared by 0 bases and J by 4 bases, with 13 bases between. This CDR3 is built from 16 residues. Germline V CDR1 and CDR2: SEHNR, FQNEAQ (reference sequence). CDR3 in DNA: TGTGCCAGCAGCTTAGCGCGAGGGCTCGGCGGAAACACCATATATTTT. Protein sequence: CASSLARGLGGNTIYF. Based on the CDR3 plus reference TRBV7-9 and TRBJ1-3, the full variable domain is DTGVSQNPRHKITKRGQNVTFRCDPISEHNRLYWYRQTLGQGPEFLTYFQNEAQLEKSRLLSDRFSAERPKGSFSTLEIQRTEQGDSAMYLCASSLARGLGGNTIYFGEGSWLTVV.

This chain uses TRBV12-3 or TRBV12-4 with TRBJ1-3; D unclear. The V gene lost 5 bases and the J gene lost 4 bases, with 9 bases spanning the gap. The CDR3 spans 13 residues. CDR3: CASSRGTGNTIYF. Written as DNA, the CDR3 is TGTGCCAGCAGTCGAGGTACAGGAAACACCATATATTTT.

The V and J genes are TRBV6-1 and TRBJ1-2; no firm D call. The ends were cut back, 3 bases at V and 8 bases at J, with 16 bases in the middle. Germline values: CDR1 MNHNS, CDR2 SASEGT. This CDR3 is 14 amino acids long. As DNA, the CDR3 is TGTGCCAGCAGTGAGTGGGAGCGGTCGGGCGGCTACACCTTC. This translates into CASSEWERSGGYTF.